The present T cell receptor (beta chain) was sequenced within a study of CD8 T cells in ankylosing spondylitis. V was shortened by 6 bases and J by 11 bases, with 16 bases between the two germline ends. The CDR3 runs 12 residues. Comments on this clonotype: The antigen is unknown.

Study results and limitations: Blood from ankylosing spondylitis patients appeared to carry a characteristic roughly eight-variant TCR beta motif.

TCRdb redid the calling of the 5' RACE reads with MiXCR, one entry per CDR3 protein. Here the sample spans roughly 670,000 distinct CDR3 sequences, roughly 19% being singletons. The sequenced material came from blood, either unsorted or a sorted T cell fraction (not recorded which). The chain joins TRBV12-3 or TRBV12-4 to TRBJ1-1; D unresolved. The sequence derives from a male donor with ankylosing spondylitis. CDR3 in amino acids: CASSPTLIMAFF. The CDR3 DNA follows: TGTGCCAGCAGCCCTACACTCATTATGGCTTTCTTT.